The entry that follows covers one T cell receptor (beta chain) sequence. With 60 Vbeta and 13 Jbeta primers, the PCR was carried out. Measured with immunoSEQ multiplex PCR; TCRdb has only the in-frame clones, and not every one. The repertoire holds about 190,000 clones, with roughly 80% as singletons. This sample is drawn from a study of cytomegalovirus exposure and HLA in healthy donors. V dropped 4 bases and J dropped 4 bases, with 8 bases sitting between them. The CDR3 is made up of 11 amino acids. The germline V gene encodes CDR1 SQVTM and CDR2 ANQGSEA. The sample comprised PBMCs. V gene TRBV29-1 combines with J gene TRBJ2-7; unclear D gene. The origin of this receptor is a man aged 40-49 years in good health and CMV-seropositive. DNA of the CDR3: TGCAGCGTTGCGGTCGAGTACGAGCAGTACTTC. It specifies CSVAVEYEQYF.